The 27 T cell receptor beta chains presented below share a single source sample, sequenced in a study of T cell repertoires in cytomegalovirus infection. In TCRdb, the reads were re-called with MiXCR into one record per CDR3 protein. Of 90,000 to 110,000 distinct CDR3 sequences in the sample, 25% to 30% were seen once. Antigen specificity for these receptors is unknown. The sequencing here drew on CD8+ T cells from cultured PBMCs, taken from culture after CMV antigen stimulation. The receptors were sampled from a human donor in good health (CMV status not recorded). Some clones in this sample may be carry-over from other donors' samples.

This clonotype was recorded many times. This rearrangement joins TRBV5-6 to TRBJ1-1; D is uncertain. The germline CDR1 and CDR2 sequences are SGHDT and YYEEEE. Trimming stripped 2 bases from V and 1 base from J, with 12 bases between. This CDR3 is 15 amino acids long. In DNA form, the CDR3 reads TGTGCCAGCAGCTTTTTAGGGCCTGGGAACACTGAAGCTTTCTTT. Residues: CASSFLGPGNTEAFF.

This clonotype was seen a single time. The CDR3 DNA reads as TGTGCCAGCAGCTCAGGTTGGAATGAAAAACTGTTTTTT. Protein: CASSSGWNEKLFF. The V and J genes are TRBV7-9 and TRBJ1-4, with D unclear. The CDR3 contains 13 residues. Trimming pared 4 bases from V and 5 bases from J, leaving 8 bases between. Germline V gene data show CDR1 as SEHNR and CDR2 as FQNEAQ (reference sequence).

CDR3 protein: CASSYGGTGDFSYEQYF. CDR3 DNA sequence: TGTGCCAGCAGTTACGGCGGGACAGGCGATTTCTCCTACGAGCAGTACTTC. This sequence joins TRBV6-5 and TRBJ2-7, with TRBD1 identical over 8 bases. V shed 2 bases and J 0 bases; nucleotides not matched to a gene: 9. Per germline, CDR1 MNHEY and CDR2 SVGAGI. The CDR3 is 17 amino acids.

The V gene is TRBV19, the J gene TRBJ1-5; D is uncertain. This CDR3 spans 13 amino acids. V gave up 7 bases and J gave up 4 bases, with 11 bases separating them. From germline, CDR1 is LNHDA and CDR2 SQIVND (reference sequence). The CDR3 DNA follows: TGTGCCAGTAATATCGGAGGGAATCAGCCCCAGCATTTT. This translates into CASNIGGNQPQHF.

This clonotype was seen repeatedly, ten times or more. The CDR3: CASSLDPLTGEVDIQYF. Written as DNA, the CDR3 is TGCGCCAGCAGCTTGGACCCCCTGACAGGGGAGGTGGACATTCAGTACTTC. The V and J genes are TRBV5-1 and TRBJ2-4; 8 bases fit TRBD1. J was trimmed by 8 bases and V by 0 bases; bases with no gene match: 13. The CDR3 is made up of 17 amino acids. The germline V gene encodes CDR1 SGHRS and CDR2 YFSETQ.

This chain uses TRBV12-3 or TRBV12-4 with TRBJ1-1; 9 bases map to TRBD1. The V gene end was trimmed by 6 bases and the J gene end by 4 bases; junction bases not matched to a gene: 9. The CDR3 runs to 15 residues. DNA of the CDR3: TGTGCCAGCAGCCTCAATGACAGGGGGTCCACTGAAGCTTTCTTT. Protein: CASSLNDRGSTEAFF.

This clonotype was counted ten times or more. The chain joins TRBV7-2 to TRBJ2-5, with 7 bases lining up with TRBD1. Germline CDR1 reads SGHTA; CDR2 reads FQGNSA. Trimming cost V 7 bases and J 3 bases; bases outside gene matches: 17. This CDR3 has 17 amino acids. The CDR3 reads CASTLNNLDRSKETQYF. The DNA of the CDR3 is TGTGCCAGCACCCTTAATAATCTGGACAGGAGCAAAGAGACCCAGTACTTC.

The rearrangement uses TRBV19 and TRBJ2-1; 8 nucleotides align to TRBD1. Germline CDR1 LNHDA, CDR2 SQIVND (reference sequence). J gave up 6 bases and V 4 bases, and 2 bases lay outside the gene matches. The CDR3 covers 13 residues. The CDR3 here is CASSTTGGNEQFF. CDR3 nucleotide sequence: TGTGCCAGTAGTACTACAGGGGGCAATGAGCAGTTCTTC.

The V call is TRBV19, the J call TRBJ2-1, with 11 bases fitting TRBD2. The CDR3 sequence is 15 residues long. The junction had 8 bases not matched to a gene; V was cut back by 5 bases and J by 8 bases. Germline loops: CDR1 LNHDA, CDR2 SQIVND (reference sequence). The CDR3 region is CASSLWGSGGDEQFF. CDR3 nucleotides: TGTGCCAGTAGTCTCTGGGGTAGCGGGGGGGATGAGCAGTTCTTC.

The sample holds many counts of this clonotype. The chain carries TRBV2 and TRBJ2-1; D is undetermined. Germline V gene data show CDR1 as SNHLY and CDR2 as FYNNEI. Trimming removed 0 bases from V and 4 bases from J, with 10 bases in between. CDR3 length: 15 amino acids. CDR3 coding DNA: TGTGCCAGCAGTGAAGCATCCAGATATTACAATGAGCAGTTCTTC. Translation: CASSEASRYYNEQFF.

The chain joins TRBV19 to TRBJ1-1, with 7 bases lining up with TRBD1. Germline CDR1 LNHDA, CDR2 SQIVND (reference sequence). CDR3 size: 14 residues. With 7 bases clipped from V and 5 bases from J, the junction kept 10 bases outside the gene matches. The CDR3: CASNHPTGLTEAFF. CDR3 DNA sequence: TGTGCCAGTAACCACCCGACAGGGCTAACTGAAGCTTTCTTT.

The DNA for the CDR3 is TGTGCCACCAGTGATTTGGATCAGAGCGAGCAGTACTTC. Protein sequence: CATSDLDQSEQYF. J is TRBJ2-7 and V is TRBV24-1, with D hard to call. Germline V lookup: CDR1 KGHDR, CDR2 SFDVKD. V was clipped by 0 bases and J by 6 bases, with 8 bases between them. CDR3 length: 13 amino acids.

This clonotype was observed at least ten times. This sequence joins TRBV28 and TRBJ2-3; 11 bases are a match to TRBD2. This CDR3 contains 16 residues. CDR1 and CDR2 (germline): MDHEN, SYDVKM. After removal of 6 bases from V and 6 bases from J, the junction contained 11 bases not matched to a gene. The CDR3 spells CASSDISGGAEDTQYF. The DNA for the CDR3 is TGTGCCAGCAGCGATATTAGCGGGGGGGCCGAGGATACGCAGTATTTT.

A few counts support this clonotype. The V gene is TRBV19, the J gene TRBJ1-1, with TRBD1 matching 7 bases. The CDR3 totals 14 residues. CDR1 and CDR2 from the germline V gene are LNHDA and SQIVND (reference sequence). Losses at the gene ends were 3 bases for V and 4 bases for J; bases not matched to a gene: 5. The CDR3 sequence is CASSIGTDGTEAFF. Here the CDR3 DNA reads TGTGCCAGTAGTATTGGGACAGATGGCACTGAAGCTTTCTTT.

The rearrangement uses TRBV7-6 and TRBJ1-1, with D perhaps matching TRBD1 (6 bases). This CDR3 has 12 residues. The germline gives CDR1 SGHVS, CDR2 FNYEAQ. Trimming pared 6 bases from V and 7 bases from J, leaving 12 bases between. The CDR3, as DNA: TGTGCCAGCAGTGAGGGGGGGATTGAAGCTTTCTTT. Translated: CASSEGGIEAFF.

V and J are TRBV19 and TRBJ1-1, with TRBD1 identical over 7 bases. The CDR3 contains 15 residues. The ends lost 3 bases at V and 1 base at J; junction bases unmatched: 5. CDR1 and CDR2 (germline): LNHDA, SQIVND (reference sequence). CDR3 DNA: TGTGCCAGTAGTATTTGGGGACAGCAGAACACTGAAGCTTTCTTT. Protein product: CASSIWGQQNTEAFF.

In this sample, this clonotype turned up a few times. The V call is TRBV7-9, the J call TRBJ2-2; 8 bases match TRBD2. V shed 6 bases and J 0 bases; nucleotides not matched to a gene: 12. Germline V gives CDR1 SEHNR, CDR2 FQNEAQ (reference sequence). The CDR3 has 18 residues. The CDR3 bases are TGTGCCAGCAGGACAACTAGCGGCGATATACCGAACACCGGGGAGCTGTTTTTT. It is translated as CASRTTSGDIPNTGELFF. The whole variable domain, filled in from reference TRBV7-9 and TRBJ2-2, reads DTGVSQNPRHKITKRGQNVTFRCDPISEHNRLYWYRQTLGQGPEFLTYFQNEAQLEKSRLLSDRFSAERPKGSFSTLEIQRTEQGDSAMYLCASRTTSGDIPNTGELFFGEGSRLTVL.

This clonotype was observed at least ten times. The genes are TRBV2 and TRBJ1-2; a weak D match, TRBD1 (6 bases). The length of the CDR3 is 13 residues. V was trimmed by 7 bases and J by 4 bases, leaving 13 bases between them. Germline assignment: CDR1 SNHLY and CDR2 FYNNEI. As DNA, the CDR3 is TGTGCCAGCACAGGCGGGGGGCTCTATGGCTACACCTTC. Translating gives CASTGGGLYGYTF.

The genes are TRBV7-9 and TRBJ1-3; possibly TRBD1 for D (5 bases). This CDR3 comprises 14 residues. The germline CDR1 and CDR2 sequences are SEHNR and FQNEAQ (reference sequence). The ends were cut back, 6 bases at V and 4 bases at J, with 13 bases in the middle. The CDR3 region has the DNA TGTGCCAGCAGTACTCCGGACAAGGGAAACACCATATATTTT. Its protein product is CASSTPDKGNTIYF. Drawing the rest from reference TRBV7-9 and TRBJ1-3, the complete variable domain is DTGVSQNPRHKITKRGQNVTFRCDPISEHNRLYWYRQTLGQGPEFLTYFQNEAQLEKSRLLSDRFSAERPKGSFSTLEIQRTEQGDSAMYLCASSTPDKGNTIYFGEGSWLTVV.

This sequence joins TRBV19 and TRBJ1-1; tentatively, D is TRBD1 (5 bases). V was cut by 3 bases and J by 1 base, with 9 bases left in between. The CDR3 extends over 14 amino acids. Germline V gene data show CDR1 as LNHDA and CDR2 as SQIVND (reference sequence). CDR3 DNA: TGTGCCAGTAGTATTTTCGGGGGGAACACTGAAGCTTTCTTT. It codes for CASSIFGGNTEAFF.

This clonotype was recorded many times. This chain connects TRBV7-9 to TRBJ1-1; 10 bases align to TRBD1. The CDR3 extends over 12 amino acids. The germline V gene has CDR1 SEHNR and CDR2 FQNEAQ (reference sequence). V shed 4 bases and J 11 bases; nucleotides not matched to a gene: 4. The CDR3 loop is CASSSRTGGAFF. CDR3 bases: TGTGCCAGCAGCTCTAGGACAGGGGGGGCTTTCTTT.

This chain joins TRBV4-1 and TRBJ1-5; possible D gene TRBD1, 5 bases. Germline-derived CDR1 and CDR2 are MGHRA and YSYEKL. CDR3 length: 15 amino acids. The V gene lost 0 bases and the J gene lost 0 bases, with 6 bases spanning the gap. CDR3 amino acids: CASSQETVSNQPQHF. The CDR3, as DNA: TGCGCCAGCAGCCAAGAGACAGTTAGCAATCAGCCCCAGCATTTT.

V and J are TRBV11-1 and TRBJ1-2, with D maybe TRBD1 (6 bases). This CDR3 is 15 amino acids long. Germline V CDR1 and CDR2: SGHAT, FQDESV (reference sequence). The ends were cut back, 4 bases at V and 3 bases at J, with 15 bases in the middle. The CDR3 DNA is TGTGCCAGCAGCTCCACAGGGCTCAGGGACTATGGCTACACCTTC. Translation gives CASSSTGLRDYGYTF.

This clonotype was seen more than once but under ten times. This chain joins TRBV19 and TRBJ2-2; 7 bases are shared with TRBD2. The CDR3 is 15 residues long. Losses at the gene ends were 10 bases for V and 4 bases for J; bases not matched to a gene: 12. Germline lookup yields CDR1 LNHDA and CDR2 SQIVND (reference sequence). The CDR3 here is CATSVTGGLTGELFF. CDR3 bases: TGTGCCACCTCAGTGACGGGGGGTCTCACCGGGGAGCTGTTTTTT.

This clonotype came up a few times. CDR3 coding DNA: TGTGCCAGCAGTTTAGGTTTTTATGGCTACACCTTC. It is translated as CASSLGFYGYTF. The chain links TRBV12-3 or TRBV12-4 to TRBJ1-2; the D is unclear. There are 12 residues in the CDR3. V shed 1 base and J shed 5 bases, with 5 bases lying between them.

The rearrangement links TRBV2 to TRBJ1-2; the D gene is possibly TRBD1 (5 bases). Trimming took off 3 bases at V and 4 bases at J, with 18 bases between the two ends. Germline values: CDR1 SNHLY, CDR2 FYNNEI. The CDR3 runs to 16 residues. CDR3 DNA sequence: TGTGCCAGCAGTGATAATCGGGTGGGGCAGCCCTATGGCTACACCTTC. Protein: CASSDNRVGQPYGYTF.

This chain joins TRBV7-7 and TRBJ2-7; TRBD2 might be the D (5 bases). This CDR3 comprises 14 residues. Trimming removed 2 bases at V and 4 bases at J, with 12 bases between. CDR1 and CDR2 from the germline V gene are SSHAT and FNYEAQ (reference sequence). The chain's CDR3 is CASSLTGNKYEQYF. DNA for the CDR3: TGTGCCAGCAGCTTAACGGGGAACAAATACGAGCAGTACTTC.